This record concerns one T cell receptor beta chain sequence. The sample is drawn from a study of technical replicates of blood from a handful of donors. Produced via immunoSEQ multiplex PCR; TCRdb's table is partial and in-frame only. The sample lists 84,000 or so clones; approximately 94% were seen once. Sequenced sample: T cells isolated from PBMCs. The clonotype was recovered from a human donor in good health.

The CDR3: CASSLKGGRDGETQYF. CDR3 bases: TGCGCCAGCAGCTTGAAAGGGGGCCGGGATGGCGAGACCCAGTACTTC. The chain couples TRBV5-1 to TRBJ2-5, with TRBD1 matching 7 bases. Germline values: CDR1 SGHRS, CDR2 YFSETQ. The ends lost 1 base at V and 5 bases at J; junction bases unmatched: 11. This CDR3 has 16 residues.